The 30 T cell receptor beta chains below all came from one sample that was sequenced in a study of blood T cell repertoires in COVID-19. Assay used: immunoSEQ multiplex PCR; TCRdb lists only in-frame clones, some missing. The sample shows 60,000 to 65,000 clones, roughly 80% of them seen only once. The material sequenced was peripheral blood. These receptors all come from a man aged 55 to 69 with acute or convalescent COVID-19.

The chain links TRBV2 to TRBJ1-2, with D unresolved. Trimming removed 3 bases at V and 7 bases at J, with 12 bases between. CDR3 length: 13 residues. CDR1 is SNHLY, CDR2 FYNNEI, per germline. The CDR3 sequence: CASSDNRRTGYTF. The DNA for the CDR3 is TGTGCCAGCAGTGATAACAGACGAACTGGCTACACCTTC.

This clone was observed once. The chain carries TRBV28 and TRBJ1-3, with unresolved D. V dropped 8 bases and J dropped 4 bases, with 12 bases sitting between them. The germline gives CDR1 MDHEN, CDR2 SYDVKM. The CDR3 length is 13 residues. Here the CDR3 reads CASSTPRGNTIYF. As DNA, the CDR3 is TGTGCCAGCTCGACGCCGAGGGGAAACACCATATATTTT.

The chain combines TRBV6-5 with TRBJ1-5, with D unresolved. The germline CDR1 and CDR2 sequences are MNHEY and SVGAGI. The germline V and J ends were trimmed by 10 bases and 0 bases, with 13 bases remaining between them. The CDR3 has 14 residues. CDR3 sequence (DNA): TGTGCCACCGAACGGAGTATTAGCAATCAGCCCCAGCATTTT. Its protein is CATERSISNQPQHF.

The rearrangement links TRBV19 to TRBJ2-7; D perhaps matches TRBD1 (7 bases). CDR1 is LNHDA, CDR2 SQIVND, per germline (reference sequence). With 5 bases removed from V and 5 bases from J, the gap between germline ends came to 13 bases. This CDR3 contains 13 residues. This chain's CDR3 is CASSLTGRHEQYF. DNA for the CDR3: TGTGCCAGTAGTTTGACAGGGAGGCACGAGCAGTACTTC.

The chain links TRBV11-2 to TRBJ2-1; a weak D match, TRBD2 (5 bases). V was trimmed by 1 base and J by 7 bases, leaving 11 bases between them. CDR3 size: 14 residues. Germline V gives CDR1 SGHAT, CDR2 FQNNGV. CDR3 sequence: CASSLGPWENEQFF. In DNA, the CDR3 is TGTGCCAGCAGCTTAGGACCCTGGGAGAATGAGCAGTTCTTC.

The rearrangement uses TRBV29-1 and TRBJ2-7, with 10 bases fitting TRBD1. CDR1 is SQVTM, CDR2 ANQGSEA, per germline. Germline trimming cut 7 bases from V and 3 bases from J; bases unmatched to any gene: 6. The CDR3 runs 13 residues. In nucleotides, the CDR3 is TGCAGCGCCATCCGGGACAGGGGCTACGAGCAGTACTTC. It encodes CSAIRDRGYEQYF.

The chain joins TRBV13 to TRBJ2-4; 15 bases line up with TRBD2. There are 18 residues in the CDR3. CDR1 is PRHDT, CDR2 FYEKMQ, per germline (reference sequence). V was pared by 6 bases and J by 2 bases, with 8 bases of the junction left unmatched. CDR3 sequence: CASRGGLAGGSTKNIQYF. The CDR3 region has the DNA TGTGCCAGCAGGGGGGGACTAGCGGGAGGATCGACCAAAAACATTCAGTACTTC.

CDR3 in amino acids: CASSQAPGRGQETQYF. The DNA for the CDR3 is TGCGCCAGCAGCCAAGCCCCCGGGAGGGGCCAAGAGACCCAGTACTTC. The V call is TRBV4-3, the J call TRBJ2-5; TRBD2 matches 8 bases. Germline loops: CDR1 LGHNA, CDR2 YSLEER. This CDR3 has 16 residues. After removal of 1 base from V and 1 base from J, the junction contained 5 bases not matched to a gene.

The V call is TRBV6-5, the J call TRBJ2-7, with D maybe TRBD2 (5 bases). V lost 3 bases, J lost 2 bases, and 14 bases lay in between. The CDR3 totals 15 residues. Per the germline V gene, CDR1 is MNHEY and CDR2 is SVGAGI. For the CDR3, the DNA is TGTGCCAGCAGTTATCCGGGCCCGAGGGCCTACGAGCAGTACTTC. It is translated as CASSYPGPRAYEQYF.

The V gene is TRBV28, the J gene TRBJ2-7; D possibly corresponds to TRBD2 (6 bases). V lost 8 bases to trimming and J lost 4 bases, with 21 bases between them. This CDR3 contains 15 residues. Germline CDR1 is MDHEN and CDR2 is SYDVKM. The CDR3 nucleotides read TGTGCCAGCGGCCGCGCGGGATCGTCTTCGTACGAGCAGTACTTC. It is translated as CASGRAGSSSYEQYF.

The chain is built from TRBV25-1 and TRBJ2-1, with TRBD1 identical over 7 bases. The V segment lost 5 bases and the J segment 4 bases; nucleotides outside the gene matches: 8. Germline-derived CDR1 and CDR2 are MGHDK and SYGVNS. The CDR3 spans 15 residues. CDR3 loop: CASSTTGTAYNEQFF. CDR3 DNA: TGTGCCAGCAGTACCACCGGGACAGCGTACAATGAGCAGTTCTTC.

The chain has TRBV15 and TRBJ2-7; 8 bases line up with TRBD1. V shed 0 bases, J shed 5 bases, and the junction held 6 bases outside the gene matches. CDR1 and CDR2 (germline): LNHNV, YYDKDF (reference sequence). The CDR3 sequence is 15 residues long. The CDR3 sequence is CATSREGNRGDEQYF. The CDR3 DNA sequence: TGTGCCACCAGCAGAGAAGGGAACAGGGGGGACGAGCAGTACTTC. The full variable domain, in which reference TRBV15 and TRBJ2-7 provide the parts outside the CDR3, is DAMVIQNPRYQVTQFGKPVTLSCSQTLNHNVMYWYQQKSSQAPKLLFHYYDKDFNNEADTPDNFQSRRPNTSFCFLDIRSPGLGDTAMYLCATSREGNRGDEQYFGPGTRLTVT.

V and J are TRBV11-2 and TRBJ1-1; weak D call: TRBD1 (6 bases). The V gene's germline CDR1 is SGHAT and CDR2 FQNNGV. The germline V and J ends were trimmed by 4 bases and 3 bases, with 18 bases remaining between them. The CDR3 totals 16 residues. Here the CDR3 reads CASSSLTGRVDTEAFF. DNA of the CDR3: TGTGCCAGCAGCTCGCTGACAGGACGGGTGGACACTGAAGCTTTCTTT.

The rearrangement links TRBV11-2 to TRBJ1-1; a possible D gene is TRBD1 (6 bases). CDR1 is SGHAT, CDR2 FQNNGV, per germline. The CDR3 length is 15 residues. V lost 0 bases and J 3 bases, leaving 11 bases between the germline ends. CDR3 bases: TGTGCCAGCAGCTTAGATCGAGGGGGGGACACTGAAGCTTTCTTT. Protein: CASSLDRGGDTEAFF.

The V call is TRBV29-1, the J call TRBJ2-7, with 8 bases lining up with TRBD2. There are 13 residues in the CDR3. V dropped 6 bases and J dropped 1; count of bases not matched to a gene: 5. Germline CDR1 and CDR2: SQVTM and ANQGSEA. The DNA for the CDR3 is TGCAGCGTCCAGACTAGCGCGTCCTACGAGCAGTACTTC. Its protein product is CSVQTSASYEQYF.

In its sample, this clone was seen a few times. The chain joins TRBV27 to TRBJ2-7, with 10 bases that match TRBD2. The CDR3 contains 14 residues. Germline CDR1 is MNHEY and CDR2 is SMNVEV (reference sequence). With V trimmed by 5 bases and J by 6 bases, 7 bases remained unmatched. CDR3 DNA: TGTGCCAGCAGTATAACTAGCGGGATCGCCGAGCAGTACTTC. This encodes CASSITSGIAEQYF.

The chain joins TRBV28 to TRBJ2-5; D may be TRBD2 (5 bases). The V gene's germline CDR1 is MDHEN and CDR2 SYDVKM. V was pared by 3 bases and J by 5 bases, with 10 bases between. CDR3 length: 13 residues. CDR3 loop: CASSFVERETQYF. DNA of the CDR3: TGTGCCAGCAGTTTCGTAGAGCGGGAGACCCAGTACTTC.

V is TRBV5-1 and J is TRBJ1-4; 7 nucleotides line up with TRBD1. The V and J ends lost 7 bases and 8 bases, in that order; junction bases with no gene match: 8. Germline V gene sequence: CDR1 SGHRS, CDR2 YFSETQ. This CDR3 region has 13 residues. CDR3 amino acids: CASGSGQTEKLFF. The CDR3 DNA reads as TGCGCCAGCGGATCGGGACAGACCGAAAAACTGTTTTTT.

CDR3 sequence: CASSTFDSYEQYF. CDR3 coding DNA: TGTGCCAGTAGTACCTTTGACAGTTACGAGCAGTACTTC. The V gene is TRBV19, the J gene TRBJ2-7; tentatively, D is TRBD1 (5 bases). Between the trimmed V and J ends, which lost 4 bases and 4 bases, there was a span of 11 bases. CDR3 length: 13 amino acids. Germline loops: CDR1 LNHDA, CDR2 SQIVND (reference sequence).

This clone has only one observation. V and J are TRBV3-1 (or the pseudogene TRBV3-2) and TRBJ2-1, with 9 bases identical to TRBD2. The junction had 8 bases not matched to a gene; V was cut back by 1 base and J by 7 bases. Looked up from germline, CDR1 is LGHDT and CDR2 is YNNKEL (reference sequence). The CDR3 runs to 16 residues. The CDR3 bases are TGTGCCAGCAGCCAAGCCGGGACTAGCAACCGGAATGAGCAGTTCTTC. As protein: CASSQAGTSNRNEQFF.

The gene calls are TRBV11-3 and TRBJ2-1, with 10 nucleotides matching TRBD2. Germline CDR1 and CDR2: SGHNT and YENEEA. V shed 5 bases, J shed 1 base, and the junction held 5 bases outside the gene matches. The CDR3 runs 16 residues. The CDR3, as DNA: TGTGCCAGCAGCCCAGGACTAGCGGATTCCTACAATGAGCAGTTCTTC. This codes for CASSPGLADSYNEQFF. Combining the CDR3 with reference TRBV11-3 and TRBJ2-1 gives the whole variable domain EAGVVQSPRYKIIEKKQPVAFWCNPISGHNTLYWYLQNLGQGPELLIRYENEEAVDDSQLPKDRFSAERLKGVDSTLKIQPAELGDSAVYLCASSPGLADSYNEQFFGPGTRLTVL.

This chain connects TRBV10-3 to TRBJ2-3; D may be TRBD2 (6 bases). Germline lookup yields CDR1 ENHRY and CDR2 SYGVKD. V gave up 0 bases and J gave up 2 bases, with 9 bases separating them. CDR3 length: 15 amino acids. The CDR3 DNA follows: TGTGCCATCAGTGAGTCTGCGGGGCACACAGATACGCAGTATTTT. Residues: CAISESAGHTDTQYF.

The CDR3 region has the DNA TGTGCCAGCAGCCCGGACAGGGTGAACACTGAAGCTTTCTTT. This encodes CASSPDRVNTEAFF. The chain links TRBV6-4 to TRBJ1-1; 8 bases map to TRBD1. The CDR3 has 14 residues. The ends lost 6 bases at V and 0 bases at J; junction bases unmatched: 3. Germline V gives CDR1 MRHNA, CDR2 SNTAGT.

The chain couples TRBV6-1 to TRBJ1-2; D possibly corresponds to TRBD1 (6 bases). CDR1 and CDR2 (germline): MNHNS, SASEGT. The CDR3 runs to 13 residues. V gave up 3 bases and J gave up 5 bases, with 10 bases separating them. The CDR3 nucleotides are TGTGCCAGCAGTGACAGGGGCGGGTATGGCTACACCTTC. Residues: CASSDRGGYGYTF.

In DNA, the CDR3 is TGTGCCAGCAGCCCCAGCTACGAGCAGTACTTC. Protein sequence: CASSPSYEQYF. V and J are TRBV7-8 and TRBJ2-7; D is unclear. This CDR3 region has 11 residues. Germline CDR1 SGHVS, CDR2 FQNEAQ. Trimming cost V 5 bases and J 3 bases, with 5 bases left between them.

The chain carries TRBV7-2 and TRBJ2-7; D call uncertain. The CDR3 is made up of 15 amino acids. In germline, CDR1 is SGHTA, CDR2 FQGNSA. V was clipped by 2 bases and J by 9 bases, with 20 bases between them. Here the CDR3 reads CASSLNGVGLVGQYF. The DNA for the CDR3 is TGTGCCAGCAGCTTAAATGGTGTGGGCCTCGTAGGGCAGTACTTC.

The V call is TRBV7-3, the J call TRBJ2-1, with D hard to call. This CDR3 comprises 12 residues. Trimming took 2 bases from V and 7 from J, leaving 6 bases between them. Germline-derived CDR1 and CDR2 are SGHTA and FQGTGA. The CDR3 protein is CASSLVLNEQFF. CDR3 nucleotides: TGTGCCAGCAGCTTAGTCCTAAATGAGCAGTTCTTC.

This clone was counted once. The chain links TRBV27 to TRBJ2-5, with D possibly being TRBD1 (6 bases). This CDR3 contains 13 residues. Germline V gene lookup returns CDR1 MNHEY and CDR2 SMNVEV (reference sequence). V gave up 6 bases and J gave up 5 bases, with 13 bases separating them. The CDR3 loop is CASRQGLWETQYF. The CDR3 nucleotides are TGTGCCAGCAGGCAGGGGCTCTGGGAGACCCAGTACTTC.

The V call is TRBV7-9, the J call TRBJ1-2, with 7 bases aligning to TRBD1. The J segment lost 4 bases and the V segment lost 5 bases, leaving 7 bases of the junction unmatched. Germline V gene data show CDR1 as SEHNR and CDR2 as FQNEAQ (reference sequence). The CDR3 extends over 14 amino acids. In nucleotides, the CDR3 is TGTGCCAGCAGCCTACAGACAGGGCCCTATGGCTACACCTTC. Translating it yields CASSLQTGPYGYTF.

This chain uses TRBV7-8 with TRBJ2-1; 12 bases line up with TRBD2. Germline CDR1 reads SGHVS; CDR2 reads FQNEAQ. The length of the CDR3 is 16 residues. The trim removed 5 bases at V and 7 bases at J, leaving 9 bases unmatched. The CDR3, as DNA: TGTGCCAGCAGCCTCCGACTAGCGGGAGTTAAGAATGAGCAGTTCTTC. This encodes CASSLRLAGVKNEQFF.